This TCR beta chain was observed in a study of T-cell memory formation after mild COVID-19. Study-level findings and limits: A balance of CD4 and CD8 characterized clones contracting day 15 to 85, whereas later expanders leaned CD4+. Pre-infection memory harbored some responding clones, suggesting cross-reactive memory joined. CD8+ contracting clones occupied EMRA, while CD4+ ones occupied mainly CM and EM.

To note about this clonotype: Antigen unknown.

TCRdb independently ran MiXCR on the 5' RACE reads; one entry per CDR3 protein. The sample has about 430,000 distinct CDR3 sequences, roughly 26% seen once; the top ten hold 8.8%. The source material was PBMCs or a T cell subset sorted from them (not recorded which). The TCR was taken from an adult woman who had mild COVID-19 (a few samples of this study predate the infection). Cell type and time point are not known.

The CDR3 protein is CAWSGQGEYNSPLHF. CDR3 coding DNA: TGTGCCTGGAGTGGGCAGGGGGAGTATAATTCACCCCTCCACTTT. This chain joins TRBV30 and TRBJ1-6; 7 bases line up with TRBD1. The CDR3 spans 15 residues. Losses at the gene ends were 1 base for V and 4 bases for J; bases not matched to a gene: 4. CDR1 is GTSNPN, CDR2 SVGIG, per germline (reference sequence).